The 29 T cell receptor beta chains in this list originate from one sample, sequenced in a study of blood T cell repertoires in COVID-19. The repertoire was sequenced with immunoSEQ multiplex PCR; TCRdb's copy has only in-frame clones and lacks some. The sample holds 95,000 to 150,000 clones, almost 80% seen once. Sample: peripheral blood. Every receptor here comes from a human donor in a cohort sampled during active COVID-19.

This clone was seen a single time. The J gene is TRBJ2-2, the V gene TRBV11-1; maybe TRBD1 (8 bases). Trimming took off 5 bases at V and 0 bases at J, with 13 bases between the two ends. The germline V gene has CDR1 SGHAT and CDR2 FQDESV (reference sequence). The CDR3 is 16 residues long. Here the CDR3 DNA reads TGTGCCAGCAGCGTACAGGGGGGGGCGAACACCGGGGAGCTGTTTTTT. It encodes CASSVQGGANTGELFF.

The chain is built from TRBV19 and TRBJ2-5, with D tentatively TRBD2 (6 bases). V was shortened by 3 bases and J by 5 bases, with 13 bases between the two germline ends. The CDR3 is 14 residues long. The V gene's germline CDR1 is LNHDA and CDR2 SQIVND (reference sequence). The CDR3 loop is CASSIGLASETQYF. CDR3 sequence (DNA): TGTGCCAGTAGTATCGGGCTAGCGAGCGAGACCCAGTACTTC.

This sequence joins TRBV11-2 and TRBJ2-5; 13 nucleotides align to TRBD2. The CDR3 loop spans 16 amino acids. Looked up from germline, CDR1 is SGHAT and CDR2 is FQNNGV. Trimming at V came to 1 base and at J to 5 bases, leaving 4 bases not matched to a gene. CDR3 bases: TGTGCCAGCAGCTTAGGGACTAGCGGGAGCGGGGAGACCCAGTACTTC. This encodes CASSLGTSGSGETQYF. Supplemented by reference TRBV11-2 and TRBJ2-5, the full variable domain reads EAGVAQSPRYKIIEKRQSVAFWCNPISGHATLYWYQQILGQGPKLLIQFQNNGVVDDSQLPKDRFSAERLKGVDSTLKIQPAKLEDSAVYLCASSLGTSGSGETQYFGPGTRLLVL.

The V gene is TRBV19, the J gene TRBJ1-6; D is ambiguous. Germline values: CDR1 LNHDA, CDR2 SQIVND (reference sequence). The V and J ends lost 5 bases and 6 bases respectively, with 8 bases between them. CDR3 size: 13 residues. For the CDR3, the DNA is TGTGCCAGTAGTCGGCGGGGTAATTCACCCCTCCACTTT. It yields the protein CASSRRGNSPLHF.

V and J are TRBV6-2 or TRBV6-3 and TRBJ1-6, with 9 bases matching TRBD1. V lost 6 bases to trimming and J lost 10 bases; unmatched junction nucleotides: 7. The CDR3 spans 14 residues. Germline V gives CDR1 MNHEY, CDR2 SVGEGT. CDR3 region: CASRYRGPVSPLHF. CDR3 DNA: TGTGCCAGCAGATACAGGGGGCCCGTGTCACCCCTCCACTTT.

V and J are TRBV15 and TRBJ2-4; D perhaps matches TRBD1 (5 bases). Germline values: CDR1 LNHNV, CDR2 YYDKDF (reference sequence). The CDR3 contains 14 residues. Deletions cut 3 bases from V and 7 bases from J, with 13 bases between. CDR3 sequence (DNA): TGTGCCACCAGCAGTCCAGGGATGAAGAACATTCAGTACTTC. This codes for CATSSPGMKNIQYF.

The chain joins TRBV5-1 to TRBJ2-3, with 10 positions matching TRBD2. Per germline, CDR1 SGHRS and CDR2 YFSETQ. This CDR3 is built from 15 residues. Losses at the gene ends were 1 base for V and 6 bases for J; bases not matched to a gene: 5. CDR3 region: CASSLSGGAKDTQYF. For the CDR3, the DNA is TGCGCCAGCAGCTTGAGCGGGGGGGCGAAGGATACGCAGTATTTT.

The sample holds a few counts of this clone. The rearrangement uses TRBV18 and TRBJ2-5; D may be TRBD2 (7 bases). This CDR3 region has 14 residues. The germline gives CDR1 KGHSH, CDR2 LQKENI. V dropped 2 bases and J dropped 2 bases, with 9 bases sitting between them. The CDR3 coding sequence is TGTGCCAGCTCACCAAGGGGGGGACAAGAGACCCAGTACTTC. Its translation is CASSPRGGQETQYF.

This clone has just a few counts. The J gene is TRBJ2-6, the V gene TRBV28, with 7 bases identical to TRBD1. Germline CDR1 reads MDHEN; CDR2 reads SYDVKM. This CDR3 is built from 14 residues. Trimming took 10 bases from V and 0 from J; bases not matched to a gene: 3. Here the CDR3 DNA reads TGTGCCACCCGGGACAGCTCTGGGGCCAACGTCCTGACTTTC. Translation gives CATRDSSGANVLTF.

V and J are TRBV6-4 and TRBJ1-1, with TRBD1 matching 9 bases. The V gene's germline CDR1 is MRHNA and CDR2 SNTAGT. This CDR3 comprises 15 residues. V gave up 7 bases and J gave up 0 bases; unmatched junction bases: 6. In DNA, the CDR3 is TGTGCCAGCAAGAAGGACAGGGGTTTGAACACTGAAGCTTTCTTT. Its translation: CASKKDRGLNTEAFF.

The chain uses TRBV7-9 and TRBJ2-7; TRBD2 aligns across 8 bases. Germline CDR1 and CDR2: SEHNR and FQNEAQ (reference sequence). This CDR3 spans 17 amino acids. The V and J ends lost 5 bases and 0 bases, in that order; junction bases with no gene match: 12. Here the CDR3 DNA reads TGTGCCAGCAGCCTACGGGGGGGGCAGGGTGGCTCCTACGAGCAGTACTTC. Translating gives CASSLRGGQGGSYEQYF.

The CDR3 DNA follows: TGTGCCAGCAGCGCCCGAGAGAGAGAGACCCAGTACTTC. It translates to CASSARERETQYF. This rearrangement joins TRBV27 to TRBJ2-5; D is undetermined. Germline V CDR1 and CDR2: MNHEY, SMNVEV (reference sequence). The CDR3 runs 13 residues. V lost 6 bases and J 4 bases, leaving 12 bases between the germline ends.

This clone has just a few counts. In nucleotides, the CDR3 is TGTGCCATCAGTGCCAGCGGGGGATTTTACAACTCCTACGAGCAGTACTTC. Translation: CAISASGGFYNSYEQYF. The chain couples TRBV10-3 to TRBJ2-7, with TRBD2 identical over 8 bases. The germline gives CDR1 ENHRY, CDR2 SYGVKD. This CDR3 contains 17 residues. The J segment lost 0 bases and the V segment lost 4 bases, leaving 11 bases of the junction unmatched.

In DNA, the CDR3 is TGTGCCAGCAGCTTTTCTAGCGGGGGGGCCAAGACGCAGTATTTT. This gives the protein CASSFSSGGAKTQYF. This sequence joins TRBV5-4 and TRBJ2-3; 12 bases fit TRBD2. V lost 2 bases, J lost 9 bases, and 7 bases stayed unmatched. The germline CDR1 and CDR2 sequences are SGHNT and YYREEE (reference sequence). The CDR3 consists of 15 residues.

The chain carries TRBV7-2 and TRBJ2-1, with D possibly being TRBD1 (5 bases). The V and J ends lost 0 bases and 7 bases respectively, with 7 bases between them. Germline values: CDR1 SGHTA, CDR2 FQGNSA. The CDR3 runs to 13 residues. The CDR3 coding sequence is TGTGCCAGCAGCTTAGCCAGGGATAATGAGCAGTTCTTC. It encodes CASSLARDNEQFF.

J is TRBJ2-2 and V is TRBV4-2; 14 bases agree with TRBD2. The germline V gene encodes CDR1 LGHNA and CDR2 YNFKEQ. The CDR3 contains 17 residues. The V and J ends lost 3 bases and 7 bases, in that order; junction bases with no gene match: 7. The CDR3 protein is CASSHPGLAGAGGELFF. CDR3 bases: TGTGCCAGCAGCCATCCGGGACTAGCGGGGGCGGGCGGGGAGCTGTTTTTT.

This clone was seen a handful of times. The J gene is TRBJ1-2, the V gene TRBV28, with D unclear. The CDR3 totals 13 residues. V lost 4 bases, J lost 5 bases, and 11 bases lay in between. Germline CDR1 and CDR2: MDHEN and SYDVKM. CDR3 coding DNA: TGTGCCAGCAGTTGGCCACCCCCTTATGGCTACACCTTC. This sequence encodes CASSWPPPYGYTF.

This rearrangement joins TRBV29-1 to TRBJ2-5, with 8 bases aligning to TRBD2. CDR3 size: 14 residues. Germline V gene sequence: CDR1 SQVTM, CDR2 ANQGSEA. V gave up 1 base and J gave up 0 bases; unmatched junction bases: 1. The CDR3 sequence is CSVEAGGDQETQYF. The CDR3 bases are TGCAGCGTTGAAGCGGGAGGGGACCAAGAGACCCAGTACTTC.

This chain connects TRBV30 to TRBJ1-1, with D possibly being TRBD1 (6 bases). Trimming removed 4 bases from V and 1 base from J, with 13 bases in between. The CDR3 extends over 14 amino acids. Germline V gene sequence: CDR1 GTSNPN, CDR2 SVGIG (reference sequence). CDR3 protein: CAWMGLTGNTEAFF. The CDR3 nucleotides are TGTGCCTGGATGGGGCTGACAGGGAACACTGAAGCTTTCTTT.

This chain connects TRBV6-6 to TRBJ2-2; D unclear. V lost 5 bases, J lost 2 bases, and 15 bases lay in between. This CDR3 has 16 residues. Germline V gives CDR1 MNHNY, CDR2 SVGAGI (reference sequence). This chain's CDR3 is CASSRIPGTNTGELFF. The CDR3 region has the DNA TGTGCCAGCAGTAGAATCCCAGGAACCAACACCGGGGAGCTGTTTTTT.

V gene TRBV5-4 combines with J gene TRBJ2-7; D may be TRBD2 (6 bases). The CDR3 sequence is 12 residues long. V lost 3 bases, J lost 5 bases, and 9 bases lay in between. Germline V gene data show CDR1 as SGHNT and CDR2 as YYREEE (reference sequence). CDR3 amino acids: CASSSGEDEQYF. The CDR3 DNA reads TGTGCCAGCAGCTCCGGGGAGGACGAGCAGTACTTC.

This clone was counted a few times. The V gene is TRBV5-1, the J gene TRBJ2-2; D is undetermined. Trimming pared 1 base from V and 5 bases from J, leaving 6 bases between. Germline CDR1 and CDR2: SGHRS and YFSETQ. The CDR3 extends over 13 amino acids. DNA for the CDR3: TGCGCCAGCAGCTTGTATTCGACCGGGGAGCTGTTTTTT. It translates to CASSLYSTGELFF.

This chain links TRBV7-2 with TRBJ1-2; the match to TRBD1 covers 8 bases. V trimming: 6 bases; J trimming: 4 bases; junction bases outside the gene matches: 10. The CDR3 sequence is 15 residues long. Germline lookup yields CDR1 SGHTA and CDR2 FQGNSA. CDR3 DNA: TGTGCCAGCAGGAAAGGACAGGGAGGTTCCTATGGCTACACCTTC. It specifies CASRKGQGGSYGYTF.

This clone came up once. A read error may produce the germline difference seen at one junction end. The chain couples TRBV30 to TRBJ1-2, with D unresolved. Germline values: CDR1 GTSNPN, CDR2 SVGIG (reference sequence). This CDR3 comprises 10 residues. CDR3 coding DNA: TGTGCCTGGGACACTGACGATCTTGACTTC. It translates to CAWDTDDLDF.

This clone was detected a few times. V is TRBV7-3 and J is TRBJ1-6; D might be TRBD1 (5 bases). V lost 0 bases, J lost 10 bases, and 10 bases lay in between. CDR3 length equals 14 residues. Per the germline V gene, CDR1 is SGHTA and CDR2 is FQGTGA. This CDR3 reads CASSLTQGLSPLHF. For the CDR3, the DNA is TGTGCCAGCAGCTTAACCCAGGGATTATCACCCCTCCACTTT. The variable domain in full, completed from reference TRBV7-3 and TRBJ1-6, reads GAGVSQTPSNKVTEKGKYVELRCDPISGHTALYWYRQSLGQGPEFLIYFQGTGAADDSGLPNDRFFAVRPEGSVSTLKIQRTERGDSAVYLCASSLTQGLSPLHFGNGTRLTVT.

V gene TRBV27 combines with J gene TRBJ1-4; a possible D gene is TRBD1 (6 bases). This CDR3 comprises 14 residues. Trimming shortened V by 6 bases and J by 7 bases, and 15 bases separated the two germline ends. Germline loops: CDR1 MNHEY, CDR2 SMNVEV (reference sequence). CDR3 DNA sequence: TGTGCCAGCAGGAACAGGGTCGGGCGTGAAAAACTGTTTTTT. Protein product: CASRNRVGREKLFF.

This clone was detected once. V and J are TRBV4-2 and TRBJ1-1; no firm D call. Trimming pared 1 base from V and 5 bases from J, leaving 17 bases between. The CDR3 runs 16 residues. CDR1 LGHNA and CDR2 YNFKEQ come from the germline V gene. As DNA, the CDR3 is TGTGCCAGCAGCCAAGGGCACGGAGGCTTTGGTACTGAAGCTTTCTTT. Translated, it gives CASSQGHGGFGTEAFF.

This rearrangement joins TRBV7-2 to TRBJ2-7; D gene ambiguous. CDR1 is SGHTA and CDR2 is FQGNSA in the germline V gene. The CDR3 length is 16 residues. Trimming stripped 1 base from V and 6 bases from J, with 19 bases between. The CDR3 DNA sequence: TGTGCCAGCAGCTTAGGCCAGGCCAAACCTCCTCGCGAGCAGTACTTC. Translated: CASSLGQAKPPREQYF.

This chain uses TRBV9 with TRBJ2-3; 9 bases match TRBD1. This CDR3 region has 15 residues. V lost 2 bases, J lost 4 bases, and 5 bases stayed unmatched. Germline CDR1 SGDLS, CDR2 YYNGEE. The CDR3 coding sequence is TGTGCCAGCAGCGTCGGGACAGGGAACGCAGATACGCAGTATTTT. It is translated as CASSVGTGNADTQYF. The variable domain in full, completed from reference TRBV9 and TRBJ2-3, reads DSGVTQTPKHLITATGQRVTLRCSPRSGDLSVYWYQQSLDQGLQFLIQYYNGEERAKGNILERFSAQQFPDLHSELNLSSLELGDSALYFCASSVGTGNADTQYFGPGTRLTVL.